The next 26 T cell receptor beta chains were all read from a single sample in a study of OX40 agonist ivuxolimab in advanced cancers. Some clones are missing from TCRdb's copy, which holds only in-frame ones; the method was immunoSEQ multiplex PCR. The sample lists 80,000 to 95,000 clones, about 90% occurring once. The input for sequencing was CD4+ or CD8+ T cells sorted from blood, taken in a trial of the OX40 agonist ivuxolimab. These receptors were collected from an adult with an advanced solid tumor such as melanoma, head and neck, liver or kidney cancer.

V and J are TRBV19 and TRBJ2-5; D perhaps matches TRBD1 (6 bases). The CDR3 has 14 residues. Germline V gene data show CDR1 as LNHDA and CDR2 as SQIVND (reference sequence). V was cut by 4 bases and J by 3 bases, with 12 bases left in between. CDR3 nucleotides: TGTGCCAGTAGTACAACAGGGCGCGAAGAGACCCAGTACTTC. Its protein is CASSTTGREETQYF. Together with reference TRBV19 and TRBJ2-5, the CDR3 gives the full variable domain: DGGITQSPKYLFRKEGQNVTLSCEQNLNHDAMYWYRQDPGQGLRLIYYSQIVNDFQKGDIAEGYSVSREKKESFPLTVTSAQKNPTAFYLCASSTTGREETQYFGPGTRLLVL.

The chain is built from TRBV29-1 and TRBJ2-2; D may be TRBD2 (6 bases). This CDR3 spans 14 amino acids. Germline CDR1 is SQVTM and CDR2 is ANQGSEA. The germline V and J ends were trimmed by 0 bases and 3 bases, with 8 bases remaining between them. The CDR3 protein is CSVEEGLYTGELFF. DNA of the CDR3: TGCAGCGTTGAAGAGGGACTTTACACCGGGGAGCTGTTTTTT.

The chain joins TRBV4-2 to TRBJ2-2; 8 nucleotides align to TRBD2. This CDR3 region has 18 residues. With 0 bases clipped from V and 3 bases from J, the junction kept 9 bases outside the gene matches. CDR1 is LGHNA, CDR2 YNFKEQ, per germline. The CDR3 bases are TGTGCCAGCAGCCAAGACGGGAGGGCGGGTATTGACACCGGGGAGCTGTTTTTT. Translating it yields CASSQDGRAGIDTGELFF.

This clone appeared once. The chain links TRBV2 to TRBJ1-2; no clear D. The CDR3 runs to 15 residues. Trimming removed 1 base at V and 3 bases at J, with 12 bases between. Germline assignment: CDR1 SNHLY and CDR2 FYNNEI. The CDR3 sequence is CASSEVVLNHYGYTF. CDR3 nucleotides: TGTGCCAGCAGTGAAGTGGTTTTAAACCACTATGGCTACACCTTC.

The V and J genes are TRBV2 and TRBJ2-1; 7 nucleotides agree with TRBD2. With 6 bases clipped from V and 7 bases from J, the junction kept 0 bases outside the gene matches. The germline V gene encodes CDR1 SNHLY and CDR2 FYNNEI. There are 11 residues in the CDR3. CDR3: CASRGGNEQFF. The CDR3 DNA reads as TGTGCCAGCAGGGGAGGGAATGAGCAGTTCTTC.

The chain employs TRBV27 and TRBJ2-5; TRBD2 aligns across 7 bases. Germline CDR1 MNHEY, CDR2 SMNVEV (reference sequence). Germline trimming cut 3 bases from V and 4 bases from J; bases unmatched to any gene: 5. The CDR3 extends over 14 amino acids. The CDR3 nucleotides read TGTGCCAGCAGTTTTTCGGGGGGAACAGAGACCCAGTACTTC. Translated: CASSFSGGTETQYF.

The chain recombines TRBV27 with TRBJ2-5; D is tentatively TRBD1 or TRBD2 (6 bases each). Trimming removed 5 bases from V and 4 bases from J, with 14 bases in between. This CDR3 is 14 amino acids long. From germline, CDR1 is MNHEY and CDR2 SMNVEV (reference sequence). The DNA for the CDR3 is TGTGCCAGCAGTCCTAGGGGGGTTGGAGAGACCCAGTACTTC. Its protein is CASSPRGVGETQYF.

The CDR3 region has the DNA TGTGCCTGGAGTGCTAGTTTGTGGCTAGCGGAGGGAGAGACCCAGTACTTC. The encoded protein is CAWSASLWLAEGETQYF. The gene calls are TRBV30 and TRBJ2-5; 7 nucleotides agree with TRBD2. Germline CDR1 GTSNPN, CDR2 SVGIG (reference sequence). The CDR3 covers 17 residues. V was pared by 1 base and J by 4 bases, with 15 bases of the junction left unmatched. Filled out from reference TRBV30 and TRBJ2-5, the complete variable domain reads SQTIHQWPATLVQPVGSPLSLECTVEGTSNPNLYWYRQAAGRGLQLLFYSVGIGQISSEVPQNLSASRPQDRQFILSSKKLLLSDSGFYLCAWSASLWLAEGETQYFGPGTRLLVL.

This clone appeared a single time. The chain links TRBV19 to TRBJ1-1; D might be TRBD1 (5 bases). The CDR3 is 15 amino acids. Germline V lookup: CDR1 LNHDA, CDR2 SQIVND (reference sequence). V lost 7 bases and J lost 5, with 20 bases in between. In DNA form, the CDR3 reads TGTGCCAGTATCCCGACCGGGACCGCGAGGACTGAAGCTTTCTTT. It codes for CASIPTGTARTEAFF.

The chain carries TRBV5-1 and TRBJ2-1, with 7 bases that match TRBD2. This CDR3 has 16 residues. The trim removed 0 bases at V and 2 bases at J, leaving 5 bases unmatched. The germline V gene has CDR1 SGHRS and CDR2 YFSETQ. The CDR3 DNA reads TGCGCCAGCAGCTTGGCCCGTGGACTAGCCTACAATGAGCAGTTCTTC. This sequence encodes CASSLARGLAYNEQFF.

V and J are TRBV28 and TRBJ1-2; TRBD1 aligns across 7 bases. With 5 bases clipped from V and 5 bases from J, the junction kept 8 bases outside the gene matches. Germline assignment: CDR1 MDHEN and CDR2 SYDVKM. The CDR3 loop spans 14 amino acids. CDR3: CASSPSRQGYGYTF. The CDR3 nucleotides read TGTGCCAGCAGTCCATCTCGACAGGGATATGGCTACACCTTC.

The chain uses TRBV11-2 and TRBJ2-4; D is uncertain. Germline assignment: CDR1 SGHAT and CDR2 FQNNGV. The CDR3 extends over 15 amino acids. The V end was cut by 1 base, the J end by 6 bases, with 13 bases between. This CDR3 reads CASSLGSSDVNIQYF. For the CDR3, the DNA is TGTGCCAGCAGCTTAGGGTCGTCGGACGTAAACATTCAGTACTTC.

The chain couples TRBV5-6 to TRBJ2-2; 7 bases align to TRBD1. Germline V CDR1 and CDR2: SGHDT, YYEEEE. This CDR3 is 16 amino acids long. V lost 1 base and J lost 4; bases outside the gene matches: 7. CDR3 protein: CASSLLEGQLTGELFF. In DNA form, the CDR3 reads TGTGCCAGCAGCTTGTTAGAGGGACAGCTCACCGGGGAGCTGTTTTTT.

In its sample, this clone was seen once. The chain recombines TRBV6-1 with TRBJ2-3, with TRBD1 matching over 11 bases. This CDR3 is 17 amino acids long. Germline assignment: CDR1 MNHNS and CDR2 SASEGT. With V trimmed by 2 bases and J by 4 bases, 8 bases remained unmatched. This chain's CDR3 is CASSENVWTGGADTQYF. CDR3 bases: TGTGCCAGCAGTGAAAATGTTTGGACAGGGGGCGCAGATACGCAGTATTTT.

The J gene is TRBJ1-2, the V gene TRBV7-9; D is uncertain. V shed 1 base and J shed 3 bases, with 15 bases lying between them. Per germline, CDR1 SEHNR and CDR2 FQNEAQ (reference sequence). CDR3 length: 16 amino acids. The CDR3 region has the DNA TGTGCCAGCAGCTTAGACAAGTCTTGGCTGGACTATGGCTACACCTTC. Translation gives CASSLDKSWLDYGYTF.

The genes are TRBV6-5 and TRBJ1-6, with D uncertain. V shed 8 bases and J shed 6 bases, with 14 bases lying between them. Germline V lookup: CDR1 MNHEY, CDR2 SVGAGI. This CDR3 spans 14 amino acids. The CDR3 sequence is CASARAWGNSPLHF. The CDR3 DNA follows: TGTGCCAGCGCCCGGGCCTGGGGTAATTCACCCCTCCACTTT.

V is TRBV7-6 and J is TRBJ2-1; the D gene is possibly TRBD1 (6 bases). Germline assignment: CDR1 SGHVS and CDR2 FNYEAQ. Trimming left V 6 bases short and J 4 bases short, with 10 bases between. The CDR3 runs 13 residues. CDR3 loop: CASSDRNYNEQFF. CDR3 DNA: TGTGCCAGCAGTGACAGGAATTACAATGAGCAGTTCTTC. Based on the CDR3 plus reference TRBV7-6 and TRBJ2-1, the full variable domain is GAGVSQSPRYKVTKRGQDVALRCDPISGHVSLYWYRQALGQGPEFLTYFNYEAQQDKSGLPNDRFSAERPEGSISTLTIQRTEQRDSAMYRCASSDRNYNEQFFGPGTRLTVL.

The chain recombines TRBV28 with TRBJ2-7; D possibly corresponds to TRBD1 (6 bases). The CDR3 spans 13 residues. The V end lost 3 bases, the J end lost 4 bases, and 10 bases lay between the germline ends. Germline assignment: CDR1 MDHEN and CDR2 SYDVKM. This CDR3 is CASSFEGEYEQYF. In nucleotides, the CDR3 is TGTGCCAGCAGTTTCGAGGGGGAGTACGAGCAGTACTTC.

This clone occurred once. The chain couples TRBV6-1 to TRBJ2-1; 12 bases are shared with TRBD2. The junction had 5 bases not matched to a gene; V was cut back by 8 bases and J by 6 bases. Germline V lookup: CDR1 MNHNS, CDR2 SASEGT. This CDR3 has 14 amino acids. In DNA form, the CDR3 reads TGTGCCAGCCTAGCGGGAGGGTCCGTCAATGAGCAGTTCTTC. This encodes CASLAGGSVNEQFF.

The chain combines TRBV18 with TRBJ2-5; possibly TRBD1 or TRBD2 for D (5 bases each). V lost 3 bases to trimming and J lost 1 base, with 9 bases between them. The V gene's germline CDR1 is KGHSH and CDR2 LQKENI. The CDR3 runs to 14 residues. Here the CDR3 reads CASSPGRTQETQYF. The CDR3 nucleotides read TGTGCCAGCTCACCGGGACGGACCCAAGAGACCCAGTACTTC.

The chain couples TRBV25-1 to TRBJ1-2; 10 nucleotides match TRBD1. V trimming: 4 bases; J trimming: 8 bases; junction bases outside the gene matches: 10. This CDR3 region has 15 residues. CDR1 and CDR2 from the germline V gene are MGHDK and SYGVNS. The CDR3 nucleotides read TGTGCCAGCAGTGTAGGGACAGGGGCATATGAAGGCTACACCTTC. Encoded protein: CASSVGTGAYEGYTF.

This chain uses TRBV27 with TRBJ1-4; TRBD1 aligns across 8 bases. Germline trimming cut 7 bases from V and 6 bases from J; bases unmatched to any gene: 4. This CDR3 comprises 13 residues. Germline assignment: CDR1 MNHEY and CDR2 SMNVEV (reference sequence). CDR3: CASIGQGDEKLFF. CDR3 sequence (DNA): TGTGCCAGCATCGGACAGGGTGATGAAAAACTGTTTTTT.

V gene TRBV5-4 combines with J gene TRBJ1-2, with D possibly TRBD1 on 5 matching bases. The CDR3 length is 15 residues. V lost 6 bases and J 3 bases, leaving 18 bases between the germline ends. The V gene's germline CDR1 is SGHNT and CDR2 YYREEE (reference sequence). CDR3 amino acids: CASTEGRGGYYGYTF. The CDR3 DNA follows: TGTGCCAGCACCGAGGGGAGAGGCGGGTACTATGGCTACACCTTC.

This chain joins TRBV5-4 and TRBJ2-6; 7 bases agree with TRBD1. This CDR3 contains 17 residues. CDR1 and CDR2 from the germline V gene are SGHNT and YYREEE (reference sequence). With V trimmed by 4 bases and J by 0 bases, 7 bases remained unmatched. CDR3 in DNA: TGTGCCAGCAGCAGAGGGACAGTTAACTCTGGGGCCAACGTCCTGACTTTC. Residues: CASSRGTVNSGANVLTF.

This chain uses TRBV9 with TRBJ2-5; perhaps TRBD1 as D (6 bases). The DNA end favors TRBJ2-7, so the J call may be wrong. This CDR3 region has 14 residues. Germline CDR1 and CDR2: SGDLS and YYNGEE. CDR3 DNA sequence: TGTGCCAGCAGCGTAACCGGGACAACCTACGAGCAGTACTTC. It encodes CASSVTGTTYEQYF.

This chain joins TRBV11-3 and TRBJ2-1, with unresolved D. The CDR3 consists of 15 residues. Germline V CDR1 and CDR2: SGHNT, YENEEA. V shed 3 bases and J shed 0 bases, with 9 bases lying between them. In DNA, the CDR3 is TGTGCCAGCAGCTTTGAAACGGCCTCCTACAATGAGCAGTTCTTC. It translates to CASSFETASYNEQFF.